This T cell receptor beta chain appears in the sequencing data of a study of cytomegalovirus exposure and HLA in healthy donors. The CDR3 is 18 residues long. Germline V CDR1 and CDR2: SEHNR, FQNEAQ (reference sequence). J lost 2 bases, V lost 4 bases, and 10 bases had no gene match. Vbeta (60) and Jbeta (13) primers were used in the PCR. TCRdb's copy holds only in-frame clones and misses some; the assay was immunoSEQ multiplex PCR. The sample consists of over 150,000 clones, 81% of them appearing once. The receptor comes from a woman aged 45-60 years in good health and CMV-seronegative. The sample consisted of PBMCs. This chain links TRBV7-9 with TRBJ2-5, with 13 positions matching TRBD2. The CDR3: CASSSGLAGDGFQETQYF. In DNA form, the CDR3 reads TGTGCCAGCAGCTCCGGACTAGCGGGGGACGGGTTTCAAGAGACCCAGTACTTC.